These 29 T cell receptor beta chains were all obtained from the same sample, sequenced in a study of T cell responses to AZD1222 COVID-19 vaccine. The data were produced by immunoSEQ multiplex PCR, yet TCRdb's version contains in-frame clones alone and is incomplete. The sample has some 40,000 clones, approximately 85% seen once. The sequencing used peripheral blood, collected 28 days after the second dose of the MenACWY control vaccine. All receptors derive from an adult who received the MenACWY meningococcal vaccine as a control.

CDR3 coding DNA: TGTGCCATCAGTGGGGACAGGTTCAATGAGCAGTTCTTC. Translated: CAISGDRFNEQFF. The chain uses TRBV10-3 and TRBJ2-1, with 8 bases identical to TRBD1. The CDR3 consists of 13 residues. Germline values: CDR1 ENHRY, CDR2 SYGVKD. J lost 6 bases, V lost 4 bases, and 2 bases had no gene match.

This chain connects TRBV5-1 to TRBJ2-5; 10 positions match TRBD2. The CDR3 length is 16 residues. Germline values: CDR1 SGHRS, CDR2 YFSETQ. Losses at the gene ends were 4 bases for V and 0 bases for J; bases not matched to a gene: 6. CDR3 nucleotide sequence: TGCGCCAGCAGCACGACTAGCGGGTCCTACCAAGAGACCCAGTACTTC. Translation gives CASSTTSGSYQETQYF.

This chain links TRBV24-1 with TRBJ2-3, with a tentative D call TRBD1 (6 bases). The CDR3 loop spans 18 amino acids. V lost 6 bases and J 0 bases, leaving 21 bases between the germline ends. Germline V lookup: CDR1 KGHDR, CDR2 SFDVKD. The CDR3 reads CATSSLAGVDSSTDTQYF. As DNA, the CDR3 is TGTGCCACCAGTTCCCTCGCAGGGGTAGACAGTAGCACAGATACGCAGTATTTT.

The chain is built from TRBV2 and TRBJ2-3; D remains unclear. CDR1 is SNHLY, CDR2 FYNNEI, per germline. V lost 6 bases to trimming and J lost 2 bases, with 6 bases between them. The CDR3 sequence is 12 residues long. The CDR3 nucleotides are TGTGCCAGCAGGGGATACACAGATACGCAGTATTTT. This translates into CASRGYTDTQYF. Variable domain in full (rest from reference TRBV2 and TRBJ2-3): EPEVTQTPSHQVTQMGQEVILRCVPISNHLYFYWYRQILGQKVEFLVSFYNNEISEKSEIFDDQFSVERPDGSNFTLKIRSTKLEDSAMYFCASRGYTDTQYFGPGTRLTVL.

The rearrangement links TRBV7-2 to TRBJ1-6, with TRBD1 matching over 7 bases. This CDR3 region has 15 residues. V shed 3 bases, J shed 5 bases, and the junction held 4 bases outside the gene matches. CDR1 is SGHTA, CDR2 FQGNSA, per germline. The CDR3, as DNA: TGTGCCAGCAGCTTGGGACAGCCTCATAATTCACCCCTCCACTTT. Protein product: CASSLGQPHNSPLHF.

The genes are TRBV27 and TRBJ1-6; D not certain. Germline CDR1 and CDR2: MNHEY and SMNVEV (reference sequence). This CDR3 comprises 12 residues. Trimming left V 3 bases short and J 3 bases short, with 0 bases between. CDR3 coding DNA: TGTGCCAGCAGTTTCTATAATTCACCCCTCCACTTT. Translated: CASSFYNSPLHF.

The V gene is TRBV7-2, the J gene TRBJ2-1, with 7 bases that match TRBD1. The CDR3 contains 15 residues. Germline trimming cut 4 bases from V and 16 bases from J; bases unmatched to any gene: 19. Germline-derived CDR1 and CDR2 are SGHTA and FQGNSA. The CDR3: CASSYSKDRLDHLFF. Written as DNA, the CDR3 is TGTGCCAGCAGCTACTCGAAGGACAGGTTAGACCACCTTTTCTTC.

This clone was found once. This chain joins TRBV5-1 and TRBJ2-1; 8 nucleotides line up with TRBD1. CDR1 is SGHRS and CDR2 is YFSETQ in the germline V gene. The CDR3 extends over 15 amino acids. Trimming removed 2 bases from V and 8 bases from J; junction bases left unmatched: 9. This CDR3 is CASSFFGTGIDEQFF. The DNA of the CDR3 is TGCGCCAGCAGCTTTTTTGGGACAGGCATCGATGAGCAGTTCTTC.

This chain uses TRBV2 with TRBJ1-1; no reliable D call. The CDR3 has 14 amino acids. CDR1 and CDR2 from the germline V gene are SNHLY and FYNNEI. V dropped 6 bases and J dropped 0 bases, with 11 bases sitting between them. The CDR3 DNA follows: TGTGCCAGCAGCCCCAGGACGGTGAACACTGAAGCTTTCTTT. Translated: CASSPRTVNTEAFF.

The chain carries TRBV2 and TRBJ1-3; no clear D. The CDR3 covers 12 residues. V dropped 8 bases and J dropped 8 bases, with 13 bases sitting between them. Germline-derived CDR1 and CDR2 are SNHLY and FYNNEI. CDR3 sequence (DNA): TGTGCCAGCCGGACCGAGTATTACACCATATATTTT. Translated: CASRTEYYTIYF. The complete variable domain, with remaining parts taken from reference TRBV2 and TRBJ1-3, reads EPEVTQTPSHQVTQMGQEVILRCVPISNHLYFYWYRQILGQKVEFLVSFYNNEISEKSEIFDDQFSVERPDGSNFTLKIRSTKLEDSAMYFCASRTEYYTIYFGEGSWLTVV.

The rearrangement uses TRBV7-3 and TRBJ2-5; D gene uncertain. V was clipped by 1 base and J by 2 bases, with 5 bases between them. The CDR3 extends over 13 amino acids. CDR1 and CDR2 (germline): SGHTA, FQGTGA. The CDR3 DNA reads TGTGCCAGCAGCTTAAGCAGTCAAGAGACCCAGTACTTC. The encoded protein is CASSLSSQETQYF.

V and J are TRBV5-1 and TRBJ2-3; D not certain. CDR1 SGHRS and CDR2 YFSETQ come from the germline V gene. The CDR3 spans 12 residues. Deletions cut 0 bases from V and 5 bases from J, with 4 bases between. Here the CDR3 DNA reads TGCGCCAGCAGCTTGGAGGTAGATACGCAGTATTTT. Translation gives CASSLEVDTQYF.

The CDR3 protein is CASSFRAGVSSYEQYF. The CDR3 coding sequence is TGTGCCAGTAGTTTTAGAGCGGGAGTCAGTTCGTACGAGCAGTACTTC. This rearrangement joins TRBV19 to TRBJ2-7; 8 bases fit TRBD2. V trimming: 5 bases; J trimming: 4 bases; junction bases outside the gene matches: 13. Germline values: CDR1 LNHDA, CDR2 SQIVND (reference sequence). The CDR3 extends over 16 amino acids.

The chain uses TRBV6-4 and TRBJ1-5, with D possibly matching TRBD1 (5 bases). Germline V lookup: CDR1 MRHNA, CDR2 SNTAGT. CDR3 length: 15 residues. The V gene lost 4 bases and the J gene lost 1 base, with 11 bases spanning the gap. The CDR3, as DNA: TGTGCCAGCAGTGTCCCGGGACTGAGCAATCAGCCCCAGCATTTT. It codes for CASSVPGLSNQPQHF.

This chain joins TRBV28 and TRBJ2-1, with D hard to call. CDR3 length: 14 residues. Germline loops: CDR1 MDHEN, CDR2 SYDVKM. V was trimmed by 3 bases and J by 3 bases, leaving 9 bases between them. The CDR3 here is CASSFWRIYNEQFF. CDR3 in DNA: TGTGCCAGCAGTTTCTGGAGAATCTACAATGAGCAGTTCTTC.

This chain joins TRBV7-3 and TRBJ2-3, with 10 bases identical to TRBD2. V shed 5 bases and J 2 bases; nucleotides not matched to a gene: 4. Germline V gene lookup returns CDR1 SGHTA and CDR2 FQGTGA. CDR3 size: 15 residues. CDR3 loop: CASSLGLADTDTQYF. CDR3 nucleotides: TGTGCCAGCAGCCTCGGACTAGCGGACACAGATACGCAGTATTTT.

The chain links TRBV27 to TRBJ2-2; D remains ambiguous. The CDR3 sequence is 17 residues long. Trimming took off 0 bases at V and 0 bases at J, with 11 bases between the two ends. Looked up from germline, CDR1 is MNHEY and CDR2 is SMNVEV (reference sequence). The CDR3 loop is CASSLSGSATNTGELFF. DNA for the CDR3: TGTGCCAGCAGTTTATCCGGCAGTGCGACGAACACCGGGGAGCTGTTTTTT.

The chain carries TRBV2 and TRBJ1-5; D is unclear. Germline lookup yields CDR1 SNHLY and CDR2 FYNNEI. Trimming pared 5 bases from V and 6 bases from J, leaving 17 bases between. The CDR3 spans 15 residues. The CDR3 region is CASSFGLLRGQPQHF. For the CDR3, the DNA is TGTGCCAGCAGTTTCGGGTTACTACGGGGTCAGCCCCAGCATTTT.

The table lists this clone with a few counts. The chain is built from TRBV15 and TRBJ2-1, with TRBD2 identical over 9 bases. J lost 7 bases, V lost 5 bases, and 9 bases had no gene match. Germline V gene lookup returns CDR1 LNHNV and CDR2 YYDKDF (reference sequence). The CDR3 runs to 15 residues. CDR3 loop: CATSVEAGGANEQFF. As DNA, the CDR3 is TGTGCCACCAGCGTAGAAGCGGGAGGCGCAAATGAGCAGTTCTTC.

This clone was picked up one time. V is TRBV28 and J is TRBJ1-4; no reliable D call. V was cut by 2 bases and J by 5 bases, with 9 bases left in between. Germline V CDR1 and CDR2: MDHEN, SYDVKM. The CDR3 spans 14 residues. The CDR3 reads CASSLVQKNEKLFF. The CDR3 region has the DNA TGTGCCAGCAGTTTAGTACAGAAGAATGAAAAACTGTTTTTT.

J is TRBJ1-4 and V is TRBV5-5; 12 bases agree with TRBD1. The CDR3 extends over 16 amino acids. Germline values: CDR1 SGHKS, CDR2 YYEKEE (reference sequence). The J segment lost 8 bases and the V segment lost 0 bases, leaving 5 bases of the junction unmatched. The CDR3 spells CASSLEGQGAGEKLFF. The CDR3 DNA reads TGTGCCAGCAGCTTGGAGGGACAGGGGGCAGGGGAAAAACTGTTTTTT.

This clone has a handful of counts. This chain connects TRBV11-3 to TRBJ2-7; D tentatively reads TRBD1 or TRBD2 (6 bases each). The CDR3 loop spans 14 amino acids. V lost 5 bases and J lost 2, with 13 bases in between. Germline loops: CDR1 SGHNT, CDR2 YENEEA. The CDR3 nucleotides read TGTGCCAGCAGCACCCAGGAGGGGGCCTACGAGCAGTACTTC. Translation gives CASSTQEGAYEQYF.

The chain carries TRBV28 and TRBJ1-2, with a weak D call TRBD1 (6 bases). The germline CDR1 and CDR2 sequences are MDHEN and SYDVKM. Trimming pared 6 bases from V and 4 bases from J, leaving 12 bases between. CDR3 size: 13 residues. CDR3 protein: CASSPQGTYGYTF. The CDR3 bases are TGTGCCAGCAGCCCCCAGGGGACCTATGGCTACACCTTC.

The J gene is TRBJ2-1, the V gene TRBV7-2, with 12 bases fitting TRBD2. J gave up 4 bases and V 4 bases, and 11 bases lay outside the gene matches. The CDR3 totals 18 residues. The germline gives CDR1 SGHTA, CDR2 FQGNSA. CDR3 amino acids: CASSSTSGRFRLYNEQFF. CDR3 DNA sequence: TGTGCCAGCAGCTCCACTAGCGGGAGGTTCCGACTTTACAATGAGCAGTTCTTC.

This CDR3 is CASSLGAAAGRNTGELFF. In DNA form, the CDR3 reads TGTGCCAGCAGCCTCGGAGCCGCGGCCGGTAGGAACACCGGGGAGCTGTTTTTT. This chain joins TRBV5-4 and TRBJ2-2; no clear D gene. Trimming left V 4 bases short and J 1 base short, with 20 bases between. CDR1 and CDR2 from the germline V gene are SGHNT and YYREEE (reference sequence). CDR3 length equals 18 residues. Combining the CDR3 with reference TRBV5-4 and TRBJ2-2 gives the whole variable domain ETGVTQSPTHLIKTRGQQVTLRCSSQSGHNTVSWYQQALGQGPQFIFQYYREEENGRGNFPPRFSGLQFPNYSSELNVNALELDDSALYLCASSLGAAAGRNTGELFFGEGSRLTVL.

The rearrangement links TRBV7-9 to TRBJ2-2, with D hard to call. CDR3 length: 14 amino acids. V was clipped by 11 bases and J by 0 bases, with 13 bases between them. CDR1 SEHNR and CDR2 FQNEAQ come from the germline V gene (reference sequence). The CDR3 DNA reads TGTGCCCGGAGTGCTGTCGCGAACACCGGGGAGCTGTTTTTT. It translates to CARSAVANTGELFF. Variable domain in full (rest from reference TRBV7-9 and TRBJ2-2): DTGVSQNPRHKITKRGQNVTFRCDPISEHNRLYWYRQTLGQGPEFLTYFQNEAQLEKSRLLSDRFSAERPKGSFSTLEIQRTEQGDSAMYLCARSAVANTGELFFGEGSRLTVL.

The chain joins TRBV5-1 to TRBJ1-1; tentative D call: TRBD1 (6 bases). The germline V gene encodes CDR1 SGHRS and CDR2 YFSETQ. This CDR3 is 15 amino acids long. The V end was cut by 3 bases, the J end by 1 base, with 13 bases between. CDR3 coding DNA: TGCGCCAGCAGCTCTATATCGACAGGGAACACTGAAGCTTTCTTT. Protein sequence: CASSSISTGNTEAFF.

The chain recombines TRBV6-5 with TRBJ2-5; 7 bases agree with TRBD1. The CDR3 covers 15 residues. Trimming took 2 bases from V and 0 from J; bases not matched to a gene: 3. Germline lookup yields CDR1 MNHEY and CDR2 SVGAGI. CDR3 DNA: TGTGCCAGCAGTTACGGGACAGCGAACCAAGAGACCCAGTACTTC. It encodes CASSYGTANQETQYF.

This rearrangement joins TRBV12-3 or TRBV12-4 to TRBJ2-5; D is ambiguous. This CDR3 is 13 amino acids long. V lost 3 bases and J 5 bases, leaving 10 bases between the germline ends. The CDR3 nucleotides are TGTGCCAGCAGTTTTTGGGTCGGGGAGACCCAGTACTTC. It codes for CASSFWVGETQYF.